One and the same sample provided the 21 T cell receptor beta chains below, sequenced in a study of metastatic and nonmetastatic thyroid tumors. TCRdb ran MiXCR on the PCR reads. This table has 23,000 or so clones, about 30% appearing once. Ahead of thyroid surgery, no patient had received treatment of any kind. The source material was blood. The receptors here all came from a female donor with papillary thyroid cancer or a benign thyroid nodule (not recorded which). Some clones in this sample may be carry-over from other donors' samples.

The J gene is TRBJ2-3, the V gene TRBV30, with no clear D. The V and J ends lost 4 bases and 2 bases respectively, with 10 bases between them. The length of the CDR3 is 13 residues. Germline assignment: CDR1 GTSNPN and CDR2 SVGIG (reference sequence). Here the CDR3 reads CAWKMKPTDTQYF. The CDR3 bases are TGTGCCTGGAAAATGAAGCCCACAGATACGCAGTATTTT. Filled out from reference TRBV30 and TRBJ2-3, the complete variable domain reads SQTIHQWPATLVQPVGSPLSLECTVEGTSNPNLYWYRQAAGRGLQLLFYSVGIGQISSEVPQNLSASRPQDRQFILSSKKLLLSDSGFYLCAWKMKPTDTQYFGPGTRLTVL.

This clone was seen more than once but under ten times. V is TRBV6-5 and J is TRBJ2-2; 11 bases are a match to TRBD2. The CDR3 loop spans 16 amino acids. Trimming at V came to 5 bases and at J to 4 bases, leaving 6 bases not matched to a gene. Germline loops: CDR1 MNHEY, CDR2 SVGAGI. The CDR3 here is CASSHKGLAGTGELFF. In nucleotides, the CDR3 is TGTGCCAGCAGTCACAAAGGACTAGCGGGCACCGGGGAGCTGTTTTTT.

This clone was counted ten times or more. This rearrangement joins TRBV5-1 to TRBJ2-1; 12 positions agree with TRBD2. Trimming took 3 bases from V and 9 from J; bases not matched to a gene: 4. This CDR3 has 14 amino acids. The germline CDR1 and CDR2 sequences are SGHRS and YFSETQ. CDR3 in amino acids: CASSSSGRAGEQFF. CDR3 DNA sequence: TGCGCCAGCAGCTCTAGCGGGAGGGCCGGTGAGCAGTTCTTC.

Comment on this clone: The junction and the germline gene differ at one end; a read error may be behind it. V and J are TRBV12-3 or TRBV12-4 and TRBJ1-1, with D possibly matching TRBD1 (6 bases). The CDR3 contains 12 residues. This CDR3 is CASSLGGYWAFF. The CDR3 DNA reads as TGTGCCAGCAGCTTAGGGGGGTATTGGGCTTTCTTT.

This clone was observed at least ten times. The rearrangement joins TRBV5-8 to TRBJ2-3, with TRBD2 as a possible D gene (6 bases). CDR1 and CDR2 from the germline V gene are SGHTS and YDEGEE. This CDR3 is built from 15 residues. The V end lost 5 bases, the J end lost 1 base, and 14 bases lay between the germline ends. CDR3 protein: CASRTGTARTDTQYF. The CDR3 DNA is TGTGCCAGCAGGACCGGGACTGCCCGCACAGATACGCAGTATTTT.

By frequency in the sample, this clone is medium-sized. This rearrangement joins TRBV5-5 to TRBJ2-1, with no clear D. The CDR3 is 12 amino acids. Germline V CDR1 and CDR2: SGHKS, YYEKEE (reference sequence). V was cut by 0 bases and J by 9 bases, with 7 bases left in between. The CDR3 bases are TGTGCCAGCAGCTTGGTAGGGTCTGAGCAGTTCTTC. As protein: CASSLVGSEQFF.

The rearrangement uses TRBV7-3 and TRBJ2-2, with TRBD2 matching over 15 bases. The CDR3 spans 19 residues. Germline lookup yields CDR1 SGHTA and CDR2 FQGTGA. Trimming cost V 4 bases and J 9 bases; bases outside gene matches: 15. CDR3 region: CASSSTGLAGGTRSRELFF. The CDR3 nucleotides are TGTGCCAGCAGCTCAACGGGACTAGCGGGAGGTACGCGATCCCGGGAGCTGTTTTTT.

The gene calls are TRBV6-1 and TRBJ1-4; D may be TRBD1 (6 bases). The CDR3 loop spans 17 amino acids. Germline values: CDR1 MNHNS, CDR2 SASEGT. The germline V and J ends were trimmed by 3 bases and 0 bases, with 14 bases remaining between them. The CDR3 DNA is TGTGCCAGCAGTGAGGATTTTTGGACAGCAACTAATGAAAAACTGTTTTTT. Translating it yields CASSEDFWTATNEKLFF.

To note about this clone: Just one base apart from a much larger clone, this may be a read error. Other DNA sequences in the sample encode the same CDR3. This chain joins TRBV25-1 and TRBJ2-1; D tentatively fits TRBD1 or TRBD2 (7 bases each). From germline, CDR1 is MGHDK and CDR2 SYGVNS. This CDR3 contains 14 residues. DNA of the CDR3: TGTGCCAGCAGCAGGGGGGGCTCCTATAATGAGCAGTTCTTC. As protein: CASSRGGSYNEQFF.

V is TRBV6-1 and J is TRBJ2-7; 9 nucleotides align to TRBD2. The germline gives CDR1 MNHNS, CDR2 SASEGT. The J segment lost 0 bases and the V segment lost 8 bases, leaving 8 bases of the junction unmatched. The CDR3 has 15 residues. CDR3 coding DNA: TGTGCCAGCGGCCTACTAGCGGGCCTCTCCTACGAGCAGTACTTC. Protein: CASGLLAGLSYEQYF.

This clone appeared a few times. The chain links TRBV6-2 or TRBV6-3 to TRBJ2-7; 11 bases map to TRBD1. The CDR3 sequence is 15 residues long. Trimming at V came to 7 bases and at J to 5 bases, leaving 10 bases not matched to a gene. Germline V CDR1 and CDR2: MNHEY, SVGEGT. The CDR3, as DNA: TGTGCCAGCATGCGGACAGGGGGCTTTAGAAACGAGCAGTACTTC. Its protein is CASMRTGGFRNEQYF.

In its sample, this clone ranks as medium-sized (0.01 to 0.1%). The chain is built from TRBV11-2 and TRBJ1-2, with 7 bases matching TRBD1. Looked up from germline, CDR1 is SGHAT and CDR2 is FQNNGV. With V trimmed by 4 bases and J by 4 bases, 9 bases remained unmatched. CDR3 length: 15 amino acids. CDR3 loop: CASSSSRQGIYGYTF. Here the CDR3 DNA reads TGTGCCAGCAGCTCATCGAGACAGGGCATCTATGGCTACACCTTC.

The CDR3: CASSPWTGLSEQYF. The CDR3 DNA reads TGTGCCAGCAGTCCTTGGACAGGGCTGTCCGAGCAGTACTTC. The genes are TRBV6-7 and TRBJ2-7, with 8 bases that match TRBD1. TRBV6-7 is an open reading frame, and its role is uncertain. V lost 5 bases to trimming and J lost 6 bases; unmatched junction nucleotides: 9. There are 14 residues in the CDR3.

This clone was counted between two and nine times. The rearrangement uses TRBV6-2 or TRBV6-3 and TRBJ2-7; TRBD2 is a possible D gene (5 bases). The CDR3 runs to 14 residues. Germline V gives CDR1 MNHEY, CDR2 SVGEGT. V lost 1 base and J 3 bases, leaving 10 bases between the germline ends. CDR3: CASSYCPGSYEQYF. The CDR3 DNA follows: TGTGCCAGCAGTTACTGTCCGGGAAGCTACGAGCAGTACTTC.

About this clone: The junction and the germline gene differ at one end; a read error may be behind it. The gene calls are TRBV4-2 and TRBJ1-2; maybe TRBD1 (5 bases). Germline V gives CDR1 LGHNA, CDR2 YNFKEQ. The CDR3 contains 14 residues. The CDR3 sequence: CANSQEEGRGSYTF. As DNA, the CDR3 is TGTGCCAACAGCCAAGAGGAGGGACGGGGTAGCTACACCTTC.

This sequence joins TRBV18 and TRBJ1-1, with 9 bases lining up with TRBD1. With V trimmed by 8 bases and J by 8 bases, 9 bases remained unmatched. CDR3 length: 13 amino acids. Germline lookup yields CDR1 KGHSH and CDR2 LQKENI. Here the CDR3 reads CASSTGQGGEAFF. The CDR3 nucleotides are TGTGCCAGCAGCACGGGACAGGGCGGGGAAGCTTTCTTT.

The sample holds many counts of this clone. The CDR3: CASSLGLGNTGELFF. The CDR3 nucleotides read TGTGCCAGCAGCTTGGGACTGGGGAACACCGGGGAGCTGTTTTTT. The chain joins TRBV5-8 to TRBJ2-2; no firm D call. Germline CDR1 SGHTS, CDR2 YDEGEE. The germline V and J ends were trimmed by 0 bases and 1 base, with 7 bases remaining between them. The CDR3 runs to 15 residues.

This clone occurred many times. The rearrangement links TRBV18 to TRBJ2-2, with D perhaps TRBD2 (5 bases). The CDR3 covers 18 residues. Trimming removed 2 bases at V and 5 bases at J, with 21 bases between. Germline V gene sequence: CDR1 KGHSH, CDR2 LQKENI. For the CDR3, the DNA is TGTGCCAGCTCACCAATTTGGTCCCTAGCTAAAGATACCGGGGAGCTGTTTTTT. Its protein product is CASSPIWSLAKDTGELFF.

The genes are TRBV5-1 and TRBJ2-2; 13 positions agree with TRBD2. From germline, CDR1 is SGHRS and CDR2 YFSETQ. The CDR3 contains 17 residues. Trimming took 3 bases from V and 0 from J; bases not matched to a gene: 2. CDR3 protein: CASSWTSGSPNTGELFF. CDR3 coding DNA: TGCGCCAGCAGCTGGACTAGCGGGAGTCCGAACACCGGGGAGCTGTTTTTT.

This clone occurred many times. The V call is TRBV12-3 or TRBV12-4, the J call TRBJ2-7; 8 positions agree with TRBD2. Trimming at V came to 2 bases and at J to 6 bases, leaving 6 bases not matched to a gene. The CDR3 sequence is 14 residues long. The CDR3: CASSLSGGPREQYF. CDR3 coding DNA: TGTGCCAGCAGTTTATCGGGAGGGCCCCGCGAGCAGTACTTC.

By frequency in the sample, this clone is medium-sized. The rearrangement links TRBV20-1 to TRBJ2-1; D remains ambiguous. CDR1 DFQATT and CDR2 SNEGSKA come from the germline V gene (reference sequence). The CDR3 has 15 residues. The ends were cut back, 0 bases at V and 4 bases at J, with 13 bases in the middle. For the CDR3, the DNA is TGCAGTGCTAGAGATTTTGATCAGAAATACAATGAGCAGTTCTTC. Protein: CSARDFDQKYNEQFF.